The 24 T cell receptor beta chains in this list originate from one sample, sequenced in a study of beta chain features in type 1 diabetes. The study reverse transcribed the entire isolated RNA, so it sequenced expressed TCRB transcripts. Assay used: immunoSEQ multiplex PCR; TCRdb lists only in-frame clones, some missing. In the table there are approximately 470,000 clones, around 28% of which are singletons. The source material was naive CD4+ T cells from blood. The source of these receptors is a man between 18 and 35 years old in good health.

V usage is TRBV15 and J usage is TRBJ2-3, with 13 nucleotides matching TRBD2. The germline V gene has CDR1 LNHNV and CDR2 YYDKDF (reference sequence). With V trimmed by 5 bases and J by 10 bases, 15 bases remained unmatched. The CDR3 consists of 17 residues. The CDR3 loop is CATSLPPGLAGFPSQYF. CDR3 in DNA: TGTGCCACCAGCTTACCCCCGGGACTAGCGGGGTTCCCATCGCAGTATTTT.

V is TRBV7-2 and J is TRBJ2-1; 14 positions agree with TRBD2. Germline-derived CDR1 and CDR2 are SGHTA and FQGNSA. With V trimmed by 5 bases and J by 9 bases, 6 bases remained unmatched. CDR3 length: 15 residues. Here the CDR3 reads CASSPGLAGGGEQFF. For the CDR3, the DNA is TGTGCCAGCAGCCCCGGACTAGCGGGAGGCGGTGAGCAGTTCTTC.

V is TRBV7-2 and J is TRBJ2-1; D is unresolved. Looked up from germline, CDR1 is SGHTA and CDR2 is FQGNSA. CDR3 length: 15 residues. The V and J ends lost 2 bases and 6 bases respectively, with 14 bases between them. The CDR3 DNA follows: TGTGCCAGCAGCTTAAGCTGGGGTGGTGGCAATGAGCAGTTCTTC. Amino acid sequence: CASSLSWGGGNEQFF.

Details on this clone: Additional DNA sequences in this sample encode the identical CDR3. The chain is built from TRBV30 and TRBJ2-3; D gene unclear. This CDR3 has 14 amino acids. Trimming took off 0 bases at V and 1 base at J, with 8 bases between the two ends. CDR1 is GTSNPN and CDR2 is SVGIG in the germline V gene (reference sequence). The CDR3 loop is CAWSVRRRTDTQYF. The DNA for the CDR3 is TGTGCCTGGAGTGTTCGGCGGCGCACAGATACGCAGTATTTT.

The CDR3 bases are TGTGCCAGCAGCTTAGCGCCCCTAGCGGGAGGAACAGATACGCAGTATTTT. Its translation is CASSLAPLAGGTDTQYF. J is TRBJ2-3 and V is TRBV7-9, with TRBD2 identical over 11 bases. V dropped 0 bases and J dropped 3; count of bases not matched to a gene: 5. Germline lookup yields CDR1 SEHNR and CDR2 FQNEAQ (reference sequence). The CDR3 totals 17 residues.

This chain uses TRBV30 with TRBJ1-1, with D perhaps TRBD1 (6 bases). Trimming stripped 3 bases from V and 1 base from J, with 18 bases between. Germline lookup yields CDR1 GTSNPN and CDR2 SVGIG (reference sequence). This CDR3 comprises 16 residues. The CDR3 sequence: CAWSSGTRRGNTEAFF. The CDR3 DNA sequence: TGTGCCTGGAGCTCCGGGACAAGGCGAGGGAACACTGAAGCTTTCTTT.

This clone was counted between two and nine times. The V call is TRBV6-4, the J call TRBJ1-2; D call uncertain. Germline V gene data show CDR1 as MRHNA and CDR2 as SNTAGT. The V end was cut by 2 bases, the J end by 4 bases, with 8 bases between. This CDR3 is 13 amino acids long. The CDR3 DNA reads TGTGCCAGCAGTGACACGGGATTCTATGGCTACACCTTC. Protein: CASSDTGFYGYTF.

The CDR3 here is CASSERGQGSGELFF. The CDR3 DNA follows: TGTGCCAGCAGTGAACGGGGACAGGGTTCCGGGGAGCTGTTTTTT. V is TRBV2 and J is TRBJ2-2; 9 bases are a match to TRBD1. Trimming cost V 2 bases and J 6 bases; bases outside gene matches: 4. The CDR3 has 15 amino acids. The germline V gene has CDR1 SNHLY and CDR2 FYNNEI.

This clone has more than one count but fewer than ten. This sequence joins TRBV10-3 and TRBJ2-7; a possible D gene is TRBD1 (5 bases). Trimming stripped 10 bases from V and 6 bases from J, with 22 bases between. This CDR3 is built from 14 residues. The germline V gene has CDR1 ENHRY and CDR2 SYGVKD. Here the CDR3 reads CASQIPGAVGEQYF. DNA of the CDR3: TGTGCCAGCCAAATCCCTGGGGCTGTCGGCGAGCAGTACTTC.

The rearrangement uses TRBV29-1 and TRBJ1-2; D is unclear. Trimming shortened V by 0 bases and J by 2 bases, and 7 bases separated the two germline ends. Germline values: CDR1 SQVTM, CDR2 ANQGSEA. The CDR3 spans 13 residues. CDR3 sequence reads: CSVEDTANYGYTF. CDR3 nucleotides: TGCAGCGTTGAAGATACTGCGAACTATGGCTACACCTTC. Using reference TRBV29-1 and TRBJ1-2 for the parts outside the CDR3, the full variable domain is SAVISQKPSRDICQRGTSLTIQCQVDSQVTMMFWYRQQPGQSLTLIATANQGSEATYESGFVIDKFPISRPNLTFSTLTVSNMSPEDSSIYLCSVEDTANYGYTFGSGTRLTVV.

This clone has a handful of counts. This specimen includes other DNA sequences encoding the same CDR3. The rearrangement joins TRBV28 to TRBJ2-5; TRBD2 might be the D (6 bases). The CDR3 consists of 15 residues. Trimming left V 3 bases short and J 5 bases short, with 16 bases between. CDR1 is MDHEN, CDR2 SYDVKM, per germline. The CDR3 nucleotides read TGTGCCAGCAGTTTGATCGAGCGGGCTCGGGAGACCCAGTACTTC. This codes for CASSLIERARETQYF.

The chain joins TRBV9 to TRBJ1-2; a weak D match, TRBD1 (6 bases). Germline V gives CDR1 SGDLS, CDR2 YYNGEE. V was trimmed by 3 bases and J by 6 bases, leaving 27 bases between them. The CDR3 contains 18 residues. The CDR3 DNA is TGTGCCAGCAGCGCCAACCCCCGACAGGCCCGCCGGCTTAATGGCTACACCTTC. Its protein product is CASSANPRQARRLNGYTF.

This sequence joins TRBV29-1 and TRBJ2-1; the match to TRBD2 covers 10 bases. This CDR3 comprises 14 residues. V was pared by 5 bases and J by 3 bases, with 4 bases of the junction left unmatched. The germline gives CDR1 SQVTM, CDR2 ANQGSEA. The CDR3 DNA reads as TGCAGCGTTTTAGCGGGAGGCTTCTACAATGAGCAGTTCTTC. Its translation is CSVLAGGFYNEQFF.

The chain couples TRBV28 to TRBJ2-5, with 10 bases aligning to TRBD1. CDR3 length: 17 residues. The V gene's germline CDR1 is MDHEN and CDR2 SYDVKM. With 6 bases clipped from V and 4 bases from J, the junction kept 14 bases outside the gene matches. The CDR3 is CASSPFPPGQGRETQYF. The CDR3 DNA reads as TGTGCCAGCAGCCCATTCCCCCCGGGACAGGGGAGAGAGACCCAGTACTTC.

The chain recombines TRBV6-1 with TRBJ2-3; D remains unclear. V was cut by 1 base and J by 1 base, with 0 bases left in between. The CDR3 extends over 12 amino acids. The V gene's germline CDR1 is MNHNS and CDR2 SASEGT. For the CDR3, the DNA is TGTGCCAGCAGTGAAGGCACAGATACGCAGTATTTT. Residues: CASSEGTDTQYF.

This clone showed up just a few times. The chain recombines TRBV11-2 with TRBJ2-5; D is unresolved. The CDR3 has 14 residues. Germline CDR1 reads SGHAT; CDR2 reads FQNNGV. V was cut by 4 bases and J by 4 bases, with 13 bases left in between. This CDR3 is CASSSGPSGETQYF. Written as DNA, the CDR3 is TGTGCCAGCAGCTCCGGGCCTTCGGGAGAGACCCAGTACTTC.

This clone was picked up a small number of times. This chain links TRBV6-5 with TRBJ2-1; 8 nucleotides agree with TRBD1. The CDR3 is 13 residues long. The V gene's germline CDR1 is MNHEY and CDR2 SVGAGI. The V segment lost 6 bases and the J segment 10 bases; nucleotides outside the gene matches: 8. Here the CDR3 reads CASRSSGGWEQFF. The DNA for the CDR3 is TGTGCCAGCAGGTCATCAGGGGGCTGGGAGCAGTTCTTC.

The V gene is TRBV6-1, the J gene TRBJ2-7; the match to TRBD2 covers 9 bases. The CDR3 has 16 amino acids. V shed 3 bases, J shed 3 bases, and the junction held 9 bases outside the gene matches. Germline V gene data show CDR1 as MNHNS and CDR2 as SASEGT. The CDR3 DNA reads TGTGCCAGCAGTGACCCCGGGACTAGCAGACACTACGAGCAGTACTTC. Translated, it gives CASSDPGTSRHYEQYF.

CDR3 DNA: TGTGCCAGCAGCCCCACGGTTGGGGGAGGAGGGCAGTTCTTC. As protein: CASSPTVGGGGQFF. This chain links TRBV9 with TRBJ2-1; possible D gene TRBD2, 6 bases. There are 14 residues in the CDR3. Germline V CDR1 and CDR2: SGDLS, YYNGEE. Trimming cost V 4 bases and J 12 bases, with 20 bases left between them.

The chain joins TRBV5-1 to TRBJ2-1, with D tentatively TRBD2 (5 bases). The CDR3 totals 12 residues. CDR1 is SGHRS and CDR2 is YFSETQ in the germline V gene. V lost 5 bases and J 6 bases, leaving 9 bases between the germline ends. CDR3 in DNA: TGCGCCAGCAGGTTAGCGACCAATGAGCAGTTCTTC. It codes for CASRLATNEQFF.

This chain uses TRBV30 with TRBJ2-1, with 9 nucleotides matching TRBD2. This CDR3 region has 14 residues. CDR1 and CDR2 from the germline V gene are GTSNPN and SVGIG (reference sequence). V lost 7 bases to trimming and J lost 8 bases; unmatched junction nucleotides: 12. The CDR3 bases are TGTGCCTTGCATCCCGGGACTAGCAACGATGAGCAGTTCTTC. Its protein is CALHPGTSNDEQFF.

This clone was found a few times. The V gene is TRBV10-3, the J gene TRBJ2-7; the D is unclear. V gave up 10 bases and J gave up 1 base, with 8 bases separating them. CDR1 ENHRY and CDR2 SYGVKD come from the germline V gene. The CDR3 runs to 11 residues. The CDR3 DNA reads TGTGCCACCTCCGGGTCCTACGAGCAGTACTTC. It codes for CATSGSYEQYF.

CDR3: CASSPSPNSYEQYF. For the CDR3, the DNA is TGTGCCAGCAGCCCTAGCCCCAACTCCTACGAGCAGTACTTC. V gene TRBV9 combines with J gene TRBJ2-7, with D maybe TRBD2 (5 bases). Germline CDR1 reads SGDLS; CDR2 reads YYNGEE. The CDR3 runs to 14 residues. Trimming removed 4 bases at V and 0 bases at J, with 11 bases between.

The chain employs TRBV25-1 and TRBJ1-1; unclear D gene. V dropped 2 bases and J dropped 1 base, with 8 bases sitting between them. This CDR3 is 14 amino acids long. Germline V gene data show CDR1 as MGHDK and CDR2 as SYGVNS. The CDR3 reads CASSEGRSNTEAFF. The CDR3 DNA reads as TGTGCCAGCAGTGAAGGACGGTCGAACACTGAAGCTTTCTTT.